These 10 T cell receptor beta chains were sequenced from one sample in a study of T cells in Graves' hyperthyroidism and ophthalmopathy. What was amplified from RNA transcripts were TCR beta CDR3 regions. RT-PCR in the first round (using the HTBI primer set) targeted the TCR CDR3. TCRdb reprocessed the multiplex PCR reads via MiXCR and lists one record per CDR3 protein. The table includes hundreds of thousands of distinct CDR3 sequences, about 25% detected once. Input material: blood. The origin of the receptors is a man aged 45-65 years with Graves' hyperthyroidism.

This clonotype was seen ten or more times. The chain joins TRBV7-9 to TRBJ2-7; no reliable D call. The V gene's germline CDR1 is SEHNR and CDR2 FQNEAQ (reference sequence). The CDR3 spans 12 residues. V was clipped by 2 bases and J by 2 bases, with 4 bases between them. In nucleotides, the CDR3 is TGTGCCAGCAGCTTACCGGCCTACGAGCAGTACTTC. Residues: CASSLPAYEQYF.

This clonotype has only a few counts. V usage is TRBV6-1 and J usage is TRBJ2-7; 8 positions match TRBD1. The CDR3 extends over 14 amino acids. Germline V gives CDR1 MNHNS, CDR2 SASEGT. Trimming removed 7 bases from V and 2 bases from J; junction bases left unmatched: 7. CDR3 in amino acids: CASTLGTGTYEQYF. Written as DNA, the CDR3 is TGTGCCAGCACTCTTGGGACAGGCACCTACGAGCAGTACTTC.

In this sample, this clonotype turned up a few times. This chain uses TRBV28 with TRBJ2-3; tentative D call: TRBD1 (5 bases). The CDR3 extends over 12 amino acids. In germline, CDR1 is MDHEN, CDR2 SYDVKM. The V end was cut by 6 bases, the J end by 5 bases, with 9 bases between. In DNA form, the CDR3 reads TGTGCCAGCAGCAGGGCAAGAGATACGCAGTATTTT. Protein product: CASSRARDTQYF.

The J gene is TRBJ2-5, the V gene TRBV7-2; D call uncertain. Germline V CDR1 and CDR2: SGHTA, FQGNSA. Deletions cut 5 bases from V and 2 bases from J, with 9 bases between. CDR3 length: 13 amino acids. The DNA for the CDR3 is TGTGCCAGCAGCGGACGGGTTCAAGAGACCCAGTACTTC. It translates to CASSGRVQETQYF.

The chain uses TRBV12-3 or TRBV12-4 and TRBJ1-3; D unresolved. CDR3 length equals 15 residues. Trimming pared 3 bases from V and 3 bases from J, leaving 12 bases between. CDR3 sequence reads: CASSFSIHGGNTIYF. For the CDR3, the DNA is TGTGCCAGCAGTTTCTCAATACACGGTGGAAACACCATATATTTT.

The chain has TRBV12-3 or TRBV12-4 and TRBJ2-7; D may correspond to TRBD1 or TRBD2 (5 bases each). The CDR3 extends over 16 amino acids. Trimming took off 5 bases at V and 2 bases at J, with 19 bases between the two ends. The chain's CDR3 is CASSPSGLPRPYEQYF. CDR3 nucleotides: TGTGCCAGCAGTCCCTCGGGGCTACCGCGCCCCTACGAGCAGTACTTC.

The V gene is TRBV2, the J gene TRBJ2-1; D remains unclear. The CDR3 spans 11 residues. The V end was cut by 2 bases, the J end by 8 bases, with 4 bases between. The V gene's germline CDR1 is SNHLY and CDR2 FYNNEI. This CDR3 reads CASSEYHEQFF. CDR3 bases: TGTGCCAGCAGTGAATACCATGAGCAGTTCTTC. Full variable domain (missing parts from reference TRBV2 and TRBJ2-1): EPEVTQTPSHQVTQMGQEVILRCVPISNHLYFYWYRQILGQKVEFLVSFYNNEISEKSEIFDDQFSVERPDGSNFTLKIRSTKLEDSAMYFCASSEYHEQFFGPGTRLTVL.

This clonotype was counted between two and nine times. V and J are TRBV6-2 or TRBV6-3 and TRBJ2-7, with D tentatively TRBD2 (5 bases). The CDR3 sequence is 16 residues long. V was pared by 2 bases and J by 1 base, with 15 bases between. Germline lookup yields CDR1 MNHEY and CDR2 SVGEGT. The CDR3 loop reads CASSYGRGSASYEQYF. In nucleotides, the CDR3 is TGTGCCAGCAGTTACGGGCGTGGGAGCGCATCCTACGAGCAGTACTTC.

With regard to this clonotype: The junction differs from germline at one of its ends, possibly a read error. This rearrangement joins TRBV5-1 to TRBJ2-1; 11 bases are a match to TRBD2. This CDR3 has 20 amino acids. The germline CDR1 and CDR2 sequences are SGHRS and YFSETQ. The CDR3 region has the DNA TGTGCCAGCAGCAAATCAACCGGGACAGGGACTAGCGGAATTAACAATGAGCAGTTCTTC. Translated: CASSKSTGTGTSGINNEQFF.

The CDR3 bases are TGCAGCGTTCGGACTAGTGGAGAGACCCAGTACTTC. Its translation is CSVRTSGETQYF. This rearrangement joins TRBV29-1 to TRBJ2-5; 7 nucleotides match TRBD2. Germline loops: CDR1 SQVTM, CDR2 ANQGSEA. V shed 5 bases, J shed 4 bases, and the junction held 4 bases outside the gene matches. This CDR3 is 12 amino acids long. Supplemented by reference TRBV29-1 and TRBJ2-5, the full variable domain reads SAVISQKPSRDICQRGTSLTIQCQVDSQVTMMFWYRQQPGQSLTLIATANQGSEATYESGFVIDKFPISRPNLTFSTLTVSNMSPEDSSIYLCSVRTSGETQYFGPGTRLLVL.